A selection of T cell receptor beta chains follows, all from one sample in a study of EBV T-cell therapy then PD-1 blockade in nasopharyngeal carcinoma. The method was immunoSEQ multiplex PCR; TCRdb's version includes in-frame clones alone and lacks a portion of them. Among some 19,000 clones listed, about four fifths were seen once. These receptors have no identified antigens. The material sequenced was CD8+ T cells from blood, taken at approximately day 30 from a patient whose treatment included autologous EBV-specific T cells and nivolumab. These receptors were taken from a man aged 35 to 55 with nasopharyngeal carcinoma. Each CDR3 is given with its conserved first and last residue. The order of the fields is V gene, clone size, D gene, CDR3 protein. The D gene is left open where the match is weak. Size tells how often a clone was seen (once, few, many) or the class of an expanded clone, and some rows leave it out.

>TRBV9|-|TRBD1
CASSVFAGGIADTQYF
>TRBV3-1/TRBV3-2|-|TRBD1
CASSVIQGARTEAFF
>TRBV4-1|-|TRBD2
CASSQPLAGMDEQYF
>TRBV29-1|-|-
CSYVVWGANTEAFF
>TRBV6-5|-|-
CASSYPRDGSTDTQYF
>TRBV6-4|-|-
CASSDSVGGTDTQYF
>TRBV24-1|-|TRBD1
CATSDRQGLPGEQYF
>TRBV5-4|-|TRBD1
CASSLMGQYAEAFF
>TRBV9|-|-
CASSPGGATNEKLFF
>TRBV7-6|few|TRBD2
CASSFLAGGETGELFF